Here is one TCR beta chain with its context. As yet, its antigen is unknown. The sample comes from a study of cytomegalovirus exposure and HLA in healthy donors. Overall study context: There were fewer than 500 genotyped donors. Of these, about 80% fell in the genetic ancestry cluster associated with self-reported Caucasian donors.

J lost 4 bases, V lost 2 bases, and 4 bases had no gene match. The CDR3 has 16 residues. Germline CDR1 MNHNS, CDR2 SASEGT. Study outcomes and limitations: Earlier analysis found most TCR beta V segments productive about 87% or about 30% of the time. The authors listed around 150 TCR beta chains as cytomegalovirus-associated.

Amplification used 60 Vbeta primers and 13 Jbeta primers. Produced via immunoSEQ multiplex PCR; TCRdb's table is partial and in-frame only. The data show 90,000 to 110,000 clones, roughly 76% seen once. The receptor comes from a woman in her forties or fifties in good health and CMV-seropositive. Sequenced: PBMCs. The V gene is TRBV6-1, the J gene TRBJ2-7; 14 positions agree with TRBD2. This CDR3 reads CASSERLAGGMYEQYF. DNA of the CDR3: TGTGCCAGCAGTGAAAGACTAGCGGGAGGGATGTACGAGCAGTACTTC.